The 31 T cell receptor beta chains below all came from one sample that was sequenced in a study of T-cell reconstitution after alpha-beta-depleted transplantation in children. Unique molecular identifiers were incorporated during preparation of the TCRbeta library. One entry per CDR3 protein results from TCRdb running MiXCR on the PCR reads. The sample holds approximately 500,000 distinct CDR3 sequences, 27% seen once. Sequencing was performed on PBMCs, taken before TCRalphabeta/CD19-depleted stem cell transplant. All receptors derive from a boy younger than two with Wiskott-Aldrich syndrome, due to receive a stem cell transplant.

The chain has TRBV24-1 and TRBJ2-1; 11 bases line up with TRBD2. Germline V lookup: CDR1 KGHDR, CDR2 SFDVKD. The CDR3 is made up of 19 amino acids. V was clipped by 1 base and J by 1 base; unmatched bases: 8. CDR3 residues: CATSDLNRGLADSYNEQFF. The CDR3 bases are TGTGCCACCAGTGATTTAAATCGGGGACTAGCGGATTCCTACAATGAGCAGTTCTTC.

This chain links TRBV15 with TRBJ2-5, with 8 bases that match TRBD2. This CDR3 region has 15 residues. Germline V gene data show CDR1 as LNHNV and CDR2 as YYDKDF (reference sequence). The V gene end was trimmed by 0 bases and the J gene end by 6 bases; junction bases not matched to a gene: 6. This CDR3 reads CATSREVAGRQTQYF. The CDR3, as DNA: TGTGCCACCAGCAGAGAGGTAGCGGGACGACAGACCCAGTACTTC.

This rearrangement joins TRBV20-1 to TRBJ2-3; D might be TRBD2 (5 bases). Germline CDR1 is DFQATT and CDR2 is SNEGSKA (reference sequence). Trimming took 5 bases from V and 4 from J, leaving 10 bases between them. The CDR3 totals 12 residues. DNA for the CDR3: TGCAGTGCTCCGGAGGTAGCAGATACGCAGTATTTT. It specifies CSAPEVADTQYF.

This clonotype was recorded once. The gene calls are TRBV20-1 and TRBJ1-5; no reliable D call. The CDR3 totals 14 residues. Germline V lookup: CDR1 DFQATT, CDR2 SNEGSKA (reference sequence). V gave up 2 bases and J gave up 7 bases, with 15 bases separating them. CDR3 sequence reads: CSARRGRGNQPQHF. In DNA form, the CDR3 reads TGCAGTGCTAGAAGAGGGCGCGGGAACCAGCCCCAGCATTTT.

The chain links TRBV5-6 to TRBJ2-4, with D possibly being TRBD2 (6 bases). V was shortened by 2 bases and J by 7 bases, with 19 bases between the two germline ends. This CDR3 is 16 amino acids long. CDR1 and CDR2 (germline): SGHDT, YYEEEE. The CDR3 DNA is TGTGCCAGCAGCTTCCGCGGGACCCTGATACGGAACATTCAGTACTTC. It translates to CASSFRGTLIRNIQYF.

The CDR3 nucleotides read TGTGCCAGCAGTTACTCCGGGGACCGGTATCAGCCCCAGCATTTT. It encodes CASSYSGDRYQPQHF. The chain joins TRBV6-5 to TRBJ1-5; tentative D call: TRBD1 (5 bases). This CDR3 contains 15 residues. The V end lost 0 bases, the J end lost 5 bases, and 11 bases lay between the germline ends. From germline, CDR1 is MNHEY and CDR2 SVGAGI.

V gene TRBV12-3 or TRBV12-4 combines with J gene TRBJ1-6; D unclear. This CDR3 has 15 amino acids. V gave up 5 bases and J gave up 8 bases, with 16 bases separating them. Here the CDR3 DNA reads TGTGCCAGCAGTCGGAACCTCGGAGGTCATTCACCCCTCCACTTT. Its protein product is CASSRNLGGHSPLHF.

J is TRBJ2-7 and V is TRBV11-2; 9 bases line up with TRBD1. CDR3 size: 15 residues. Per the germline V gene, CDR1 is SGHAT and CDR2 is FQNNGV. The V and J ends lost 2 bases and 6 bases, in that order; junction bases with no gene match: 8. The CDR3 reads CASSLTGTGSSEQYF. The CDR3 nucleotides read TGTGCCAGCAGCTTAACCGGGACAGGGTCTAGCGAGCAGTACTTC. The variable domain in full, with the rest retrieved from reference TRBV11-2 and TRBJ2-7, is EAGVAQSPRYKIIEKRQSVAFWCNPISGHATLYWYQQILGQGPKLLIQFQNNGVVDDSQLPKDRFSAERLKGVDSTLKIQPAKLEDSAVYLCASSLTGTGSSEQYFGPGTRLTVT.

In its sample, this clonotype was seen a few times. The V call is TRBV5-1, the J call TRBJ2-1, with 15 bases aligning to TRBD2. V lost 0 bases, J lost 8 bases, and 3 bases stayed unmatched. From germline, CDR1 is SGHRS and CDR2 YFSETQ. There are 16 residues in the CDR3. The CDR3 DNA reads TGCGCCAGCAGCTTGGGGACTAGCGGGAGGGTCTATGAGCAGTTCTTC. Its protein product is CASSLGTSGRVYEQFF.

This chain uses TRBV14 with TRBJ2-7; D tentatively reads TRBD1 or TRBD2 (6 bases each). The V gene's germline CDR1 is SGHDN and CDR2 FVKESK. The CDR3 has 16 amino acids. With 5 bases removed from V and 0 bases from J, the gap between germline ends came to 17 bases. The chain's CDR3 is CASSLRRGVGSYEQYF. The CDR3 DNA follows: TGTGCCAGCAGCTTAAGAAGGGGGGTTGGCTCCTACGAGCAGTACTTC.

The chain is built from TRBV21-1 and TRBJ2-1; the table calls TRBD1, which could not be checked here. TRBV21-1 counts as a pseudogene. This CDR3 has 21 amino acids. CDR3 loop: CASSKFLRDRGPPGSYNEQFF. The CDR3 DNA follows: TGTGCCAGCAGCAAGTTCCTGCGGGACAGGGGCCCACCTGGCTCCTACAATGAGCAGTTCTTC.

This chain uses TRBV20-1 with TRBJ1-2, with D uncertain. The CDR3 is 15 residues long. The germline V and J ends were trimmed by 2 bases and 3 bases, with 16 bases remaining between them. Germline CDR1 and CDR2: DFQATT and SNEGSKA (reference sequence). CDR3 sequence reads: CSARFPPGVYYGYTF. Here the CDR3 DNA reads TGCAGTGCTAGATTCCCCCCCGGAGTTTACTATGGCTACACCTTC.

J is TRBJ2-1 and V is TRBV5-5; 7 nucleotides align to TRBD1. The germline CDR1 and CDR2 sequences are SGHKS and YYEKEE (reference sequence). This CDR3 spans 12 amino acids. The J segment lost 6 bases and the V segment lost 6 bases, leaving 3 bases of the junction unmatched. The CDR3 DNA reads TGTGCCAGCACCCACAGGGGCAATGAGCAGTTCTTC. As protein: CASTHRGNEQFF. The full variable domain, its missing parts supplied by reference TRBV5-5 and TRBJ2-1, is DAGVTQSPTHLIKTRGQQVTLRCSPISGHKSVSWYQQVLGQGPQFIFQYYEKEERGRGNFPDRFSARQFPNYSSELNVNALLLGDSALYLCASTHRGNEQFFGPGTRLTVL.

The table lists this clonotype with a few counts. The CDR3 spells CASSQVPLREAHQETQYF. CDR3 nucleotides: TGTGCCAGCAGCCAAGTTCCCTTGCGGGAGGCCCATCAAGAGACCCAGTACTTC. This chain links TRBV14 with TRBJ2-5; 8 bases fit TRBD2. J was trimmed by 2 bases and V by 1 base; bases with no gene match: 12. CDR3 length equals 18 residues. Germline loops: CDR1 SGHDN, CDR2 FVKESK.

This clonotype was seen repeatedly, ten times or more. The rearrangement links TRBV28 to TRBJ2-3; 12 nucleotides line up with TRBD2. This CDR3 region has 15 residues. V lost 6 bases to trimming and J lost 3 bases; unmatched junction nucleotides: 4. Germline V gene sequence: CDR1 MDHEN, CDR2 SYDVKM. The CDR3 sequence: CASSLTSGRTDTQYF. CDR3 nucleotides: TGTGCCAGCAGCTTAACTAGCGGGAGGACAGATACGCAGTATTTT.

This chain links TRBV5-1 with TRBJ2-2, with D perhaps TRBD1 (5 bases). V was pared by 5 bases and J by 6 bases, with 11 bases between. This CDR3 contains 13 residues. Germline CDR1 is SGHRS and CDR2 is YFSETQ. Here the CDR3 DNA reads TGCGCCAGCAGTTCAGGGATCTCCGGGGAGCTGTTTTTT. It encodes CASSSGISGELFF.

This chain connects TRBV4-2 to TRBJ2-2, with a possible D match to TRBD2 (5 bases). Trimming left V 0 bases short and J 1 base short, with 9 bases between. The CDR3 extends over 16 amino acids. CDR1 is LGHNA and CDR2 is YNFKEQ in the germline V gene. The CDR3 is CASSQDGGMNTGELFF. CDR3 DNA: TGTGCCAGCAGCCAAGATGGAGGTATGAACACCGGGGAGCTGTTTTTT.

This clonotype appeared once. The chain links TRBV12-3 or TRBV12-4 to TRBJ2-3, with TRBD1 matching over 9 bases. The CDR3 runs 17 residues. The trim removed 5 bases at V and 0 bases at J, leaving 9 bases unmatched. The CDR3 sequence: CASSPHRGQTSTDTQYF. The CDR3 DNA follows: TGTGCCAGCAGTCCCCACAGGGGGCAAACTAGCACAGATACGCAGTATTTT.

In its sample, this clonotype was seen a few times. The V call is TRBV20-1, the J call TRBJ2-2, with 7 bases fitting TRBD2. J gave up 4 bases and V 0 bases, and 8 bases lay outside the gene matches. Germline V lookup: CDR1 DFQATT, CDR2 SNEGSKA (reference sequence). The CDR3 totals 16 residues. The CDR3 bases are TGCAGTGCTAGAGATCCGAGGACTAGTGTCACCGGGGAGCTGTTTTTT. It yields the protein CSARDPRTSVTGELFF.

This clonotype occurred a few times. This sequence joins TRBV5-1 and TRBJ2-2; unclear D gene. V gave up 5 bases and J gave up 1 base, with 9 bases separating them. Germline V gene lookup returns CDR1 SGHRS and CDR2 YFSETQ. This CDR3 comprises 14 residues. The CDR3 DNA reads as TGCGCCAGCAGTTATAACGAGAACACCGGGGAGCTGTTTTTT. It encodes CASSYNENTGELFF.

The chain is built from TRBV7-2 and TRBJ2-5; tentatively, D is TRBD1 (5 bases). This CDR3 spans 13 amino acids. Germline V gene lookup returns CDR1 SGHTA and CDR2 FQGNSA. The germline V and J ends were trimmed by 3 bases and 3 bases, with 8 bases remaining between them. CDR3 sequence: CASSFAREETQYF. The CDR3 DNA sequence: TGTGCCAGCAGCTTTGCCAGGGAAGAGACCCAGTACTTC.

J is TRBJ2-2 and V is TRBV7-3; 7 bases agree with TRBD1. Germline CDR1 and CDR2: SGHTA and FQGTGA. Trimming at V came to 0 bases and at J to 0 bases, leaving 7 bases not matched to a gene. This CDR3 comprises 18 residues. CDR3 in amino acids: CASSLTPNDRANTGELFF. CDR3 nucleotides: TGTGCCAGCAGCTTAACCCCGAACGACAGGGCGAACACCGGGGAGCTGTTTTTT. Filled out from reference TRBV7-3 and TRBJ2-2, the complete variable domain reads GAGVSQTPSNKVTEKGKYVELRCDPISGHTALYWYRQSLGQGPEFLIYFQGTGAADDSGLPNDRFFAVRPEGSVSTLKIQRTERGDSAVYLCASSLTPNDRANTGELFFGEGSRLTVL.

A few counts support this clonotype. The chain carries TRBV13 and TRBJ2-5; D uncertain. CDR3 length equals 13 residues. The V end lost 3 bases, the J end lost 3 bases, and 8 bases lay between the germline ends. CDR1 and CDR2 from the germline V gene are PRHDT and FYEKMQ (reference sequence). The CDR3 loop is CASSFAGKETQYF. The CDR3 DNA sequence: TGTGCCAGCAGCTTCGCCGGAAAAGAGACCCAGTACTTC.

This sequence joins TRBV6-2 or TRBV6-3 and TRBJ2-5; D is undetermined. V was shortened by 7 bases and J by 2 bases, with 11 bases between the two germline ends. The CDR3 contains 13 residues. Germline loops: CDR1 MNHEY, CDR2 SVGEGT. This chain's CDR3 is CASKVATQETQYF. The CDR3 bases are TGTGCCAGCAAGGTCGCTACTCAAGAGACCCAGTACTTC.

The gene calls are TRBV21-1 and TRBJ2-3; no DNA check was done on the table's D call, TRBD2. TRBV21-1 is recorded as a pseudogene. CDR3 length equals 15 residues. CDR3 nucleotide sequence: TGTGCCAGCAGCACCCGACATCGGACTAGCGGGACCGCCCGGTTT. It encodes CASSTRHRTSGTARF.

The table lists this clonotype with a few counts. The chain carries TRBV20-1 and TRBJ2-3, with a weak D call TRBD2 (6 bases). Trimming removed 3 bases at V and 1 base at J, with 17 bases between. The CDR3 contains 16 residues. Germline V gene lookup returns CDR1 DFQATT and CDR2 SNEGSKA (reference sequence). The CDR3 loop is CSASPLAGLGTDTQYF. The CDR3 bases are TGCAGTGCTAGTCCCCTGGCGGGATTGGGCACAGATACGCAGTATTTT.

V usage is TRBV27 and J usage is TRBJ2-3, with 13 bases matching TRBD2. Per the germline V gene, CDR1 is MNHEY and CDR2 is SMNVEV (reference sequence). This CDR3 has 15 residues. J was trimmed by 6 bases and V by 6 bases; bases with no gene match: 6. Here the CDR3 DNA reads TGTGCCAGCAGGAGGGGACTAGCGGGATTCGATACGCAGTATTTT. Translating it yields CASRRGLAGFDTQYF.

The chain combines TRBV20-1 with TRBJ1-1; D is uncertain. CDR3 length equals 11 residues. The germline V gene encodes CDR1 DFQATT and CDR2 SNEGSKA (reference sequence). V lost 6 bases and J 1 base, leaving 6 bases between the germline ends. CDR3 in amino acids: CSAEGNTEAFF. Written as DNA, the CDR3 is TGCAGTGCAGAGGGGAACACTGAAGCTTTCTTT.

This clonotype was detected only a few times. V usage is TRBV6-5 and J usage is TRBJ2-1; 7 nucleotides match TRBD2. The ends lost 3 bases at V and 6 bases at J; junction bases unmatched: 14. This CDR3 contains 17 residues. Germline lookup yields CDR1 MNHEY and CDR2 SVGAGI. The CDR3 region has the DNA TGTGCCAGCAGTTATTCTCTAACGGGAGCGGGATGCAATGAGCAGTTCTTC. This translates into CASSYSLTGAGCNEQFF.

The CDR3 DNA follows: TGCGCCAGCAGCCCGGGCGGGACTAGCGGAGTGAATGAGCAGTTCTTC. The encoded protein is CASSPGGTSGVNEQFF. V usage is TRBV5-1 and J usage is TRBJ2-1; TRBD2 matches 11 bases. J was trimmed by 7 bases and V by 4 bases; bases with no gene match: 10. The CDR3 has 16 amino acids. Per the germline V gene, CDR1 is SGHRS and CDR2 is YFSETQ.

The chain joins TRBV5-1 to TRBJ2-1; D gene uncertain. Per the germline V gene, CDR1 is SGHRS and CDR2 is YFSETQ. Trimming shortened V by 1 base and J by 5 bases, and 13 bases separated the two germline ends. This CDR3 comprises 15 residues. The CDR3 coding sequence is TGCGCCAGCAGCTTGAGGCAGACCAAAAACAATGAGCAGTTCTTC. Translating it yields CASSLRQTKNNEQFF.